The rows below give T cell receptor beta chains drawn from one sample of a study of T-cell memory formation after mild COVID-19. Using its own MiXCR run on the 5' RACE reads, TCRdb lists one record per CDR3 protein. The sample yields about 110,000 distinct CDR3 sequences, 22% seen once. Source material: PBMCs or a T cell subset sorted from them (not recorded which). The receptor set was obtained from a man aged 18 to 29 who had mild COVID-19 (a few samples of this study predate the infection). Cell type and time point are not known. CDR3s include the opening cysteine and the closing phenylalanine or tryptophan. Fields, in order: CDR3 protein, CDR3 DNA, CDR3 length, J gene, D gene, clone size, V gene. D genes are given only for firm matches. The listing skips clone size in some rows; elsewhere it reads once, few, many or a size class.

CASSTGQASDAQHF TGTGCCAGCAGCACCGGACAGGCCTCGGATGCCCAGCATTTT 14 TRBJ1-5 TRBD1 - TRBV6-2/TRBV6-3
CASSSLAGVVNEQFF TGTGCCAGCAGCTCCCTGGCGGGGGTGGTCAATGAGCAGTTCTTC 15 TRBJ2-1 TRBD2 - TRBV7-6
CASSAGQENTEAFF TGCGCCAGCAGTGCCGGACAGGAGAACACTGAAGCTTTCTTT 14 TRBJ1-1 TRBD1 - TRBV10-2
CASSLAVDSYNEQFF TGCGCCAGCAGCTTGGCCGTGGACAGCTACAATGAGCAGTTCTTC 15 TRBJ2-1 - - TRBV5-1
CASTSGTTFNEQFF TGTGCCAGCACCTCTGGGACCACCTTTAATGAGCAGTTCTTC 14 TRBJ2-1 - - TRBV7-6
CASRGGQGWQETQYF TGTGCCAGCAGGGGGGGGCAAGGTTGGCAAGAGACCCAGTACTTC 15 TRBJ2-5 - few TRBV28
CSVGTGGAETQYF TGCAGCGTCGGGACAGGGGGCGCGGAGACCCAGTACTTC 13 TRBJ2-5 TRBD1 few TRBV29-1
CASRTMQETQYF TGTGCCAGCAGGACTATGCAAGAGACCCAGTACTTC 12 TRBJ2-5 - few TRBV6-4
CASTLQGNYGYTF TGTGCCAGCACCTTACAGGGGAACTATGGCTACACCTTC 13 TRBJ1-2 TRBD1 few TRBV12-3/TRBV12-4
CASSYGGVNQPQHF TGTGCCAGCAGTTACGGGGGAGTTAATCAGCCCCAGCATTTT 14 TRBJ1-5 - few TRBV6-5
CASSGGQTQPQHF TGTGCCAGCTCTGGGGGGCAGACTCAGCCCCAGCATTTT 13 TRBJ1-5 - - TRBV7-9
CASSPGFGQPQHF TGTGCCAGCAGCCCAGGGTTTGGTCAGCCCCAGCATTTT 13 TRBJ1-5 - few TRBV6-5
CSARSGEGTSYEQYF TGCAGTGCTAGATCTGGTGAGGGTACCTCCTACGAGCAGTACTTC 15 TRBJ2-7 - - TRBV20-1
CASSVGWGDTGELFF TGTGCCAGCAGCGTAGGATGGGGGGATACCGGGGAGCTGTTTTTT 15 TRBJ2-2 - - TRBV9
CSARDSGGPYNEQFF TGCAGTGCTAGAGATAGCGGGGGACCCTACAATGAGCAGTTCTTC 15 TRBJ2-1 TRBD2 many TRBV20-1
CASSSRDTTNYGYTF TGTGCCAGCAGCTCCAGGGATACCACTAACTATGGCTACACCTTC 15 TRBJ1-2 - many TRBV11-2
CASSQVLAGDTYNEQFF TGCGCCAGCAGCCAAGTCCTTGCGGGGGACACCTACAATGAGCAGTTCTTC 17 TRBJ2-1 - few TRBV4-3
CASSRTSGTQETQYF TGTGCCAGCAGCCGGACTAGCGGTACCCAAGAGACCCAGTACTTC 15 TRBJ2-5 TRBD2 - TRBV7-7
CASSQEGTPRVETQYF TGCGCCAGCAGCCAAGAGGGGACCCCGCGAGTAGAGACCCAGTACTTC 16 TRBJ2-5 - - TRBV4-1
CASSSGVGTEAFF TGTGCCAGCAGCTCCGGGGTGGGCACTGAAGCTTTCTTT 13 TRBJ1-1 - - TRBV7-9
CSVEVTDANTGELFF TGCAGCGTTGAAGTCACGGACGCGAACACCGGGGAGCTGTTTTTT 15 TRBJ2-2 - few TRBV29-1
CAWTDRGNSPLHF TGTGCCTGGACCGACAGGGGTAATTCACCCCTCCACTTT 13 TRBJ1-6 TRBD1 - TRBV30
CASSQATRYNEQFF TGTGCCAGCAGCCAGGCAACTAGGTACAATGAGCAGTTCTTC 14 TRBJ2-1 - few TRBV3-1
CASSGTGNPKTQYF TGTGCCAGCAGCGGGACAGGGAATCCTAAGACCCAGTACTTC 14 TRBJ2-5 TRBD1 few TRBV9
CSVAGPWTGLDYGYTF TGCAGCGTTGCCGGCCCTTGGACAGGGTTAGACTATGGCTACACCTTC 16 TRBJ1-2 TRBD1 few TRBV29-1
CASNPYPGGELFF TGTGCCAGCAACCCGTATCCGGGCGGGGAGCTGTTTTTT 13 TRBJ2-2 - few TRBV12-3/TRBV12-4
CASSLIAGERETQYF TGTGCCAGCAGTTTAATAGCGGGGGAGAGGGAGACCCAGTACTTC 15 TRBJ2-5 TRBD2 few TRBV27
CASRPTRRGQYNEQFF TGCGCCAGCAGGCCGACGCGACGGGGCCAGTACAATGAGCAGTTCTTC 16 TRBJ2-1 - few TRBV5-1
CASRGLRGNQETQYF TGTGCCAGCAGGGGCCTGCGGGGGAACCAAGAGACCCAGTACTTC 15 TRBJ2-5 TRBD2 - TRBV6-2/TRBV6-3
CASSQDHSSTDTQYF TGCGCCAGCAGCCAAGACCACTCTAGCACAGATACGCAGTATTTT 15 TRBJ2-3 - few TRBV4-3
CASSPHLMNTEAFF TGTGCCAGCAGCCCACATCTCATGAACACTGAAGCTTTCTTT 14 TRBJ1-1 - - TRBV14
CASSTGLAWVDTQYF TGTGCCAGCAGTACGGGACTAGCGTGGGTAGATACGCAGTATTTT 15 TRBJ2-3 TRBD2 few TRBV5-6
CASSSAQSQPQHF TGTGCCAGTAGTTCCGCCCAAAGTCAGCCCCAGCATTTT 13 TRBJ1-5 - - TRBV19
CASSDGWANEQFF TGTGCCAGCAGTGATGGGTGGGCGAATGAGCAGTTCTTC 13 TRBJ2-1 - few TRBV25-1
CASSLNGEGFGRQFF TGTGCCAGCAGTTTAAATGGCGAAGGGTTCGGTAGGCAGTTCTTC 15 TRBJ2-1 - few TRBV12-3/TRBV12-4
CASSLFQPAGGGYEQYF TGTGCCAGCAGTTTATTTCAGCCGGCGGGGGGCGGGTACGAGCAGTACTTC 17 TRBJ2-7 TRBD2 few TRBV6-5
CASSLTPSRGGTDTQYF TGTGCCAGCAGCTTAACCCCTTCTCGGGGAGGCACAGATACGCAGTATTTT 17 TRBJ2-3 - few TRBV7-3
CASSLGLDTEAFF TGTGCCAGCAGTTTAGGGCTTGACACTGAAGCTTTCTTT 13 TRBJ1-1 - - TRBV27
CASSHSGGVYEQYF TGTGCCAGCAGTCATAGCGGGGGAGTCTACGAGCAGTACTTC 14 TRBJ2-7 TRBD2 - TRBV7-9